The rows below give T cell receptor beta chains drawn from one sample of a study of cytomegalovirus exposure and HLA in healthy donors. The repertoire was sequenced with immunoSEQ multiplex PCR; TCRdb's copy has only in-frame clones and lacks some. Altogether about 130,000 clones are present, around 67% being singletons, with the ten largest covering under 5.5%. The sequencing sample was made of PBMCs. The origin of the receptors is a man in his 60s in good health and CMV-seropositive. The CDR3 runs from the conserved cysteine through the conserved F or W. The order of the fields is J gene, D gene, V gene, clone size, CDR3 protein, CDR3 DNA. The D gene is left open where the match is weak. Size values are once, few and many counts, or a class for expanded clones, and some rows have none.

j_gene: TRBJ1-6
d_gene: -
v_gene: TRBV29-1
abundance: -
CDR3aa: CSVEDPYLGGYSPLHF
CDR3nt: TGCAGCGTTGAAGATCCCTATTTAGGGGGATATTCACCCCTCCACTTT

j_gene: TRBJ1-2
d_gene: TRBD1
v_gene: TRBV19
abundance: -
CDR3aa: CASSRDGTVYGYTF
CDR3nt: TGTGCCAGTAGTCGCGACGGGACAGTCTATGGCTACACCTTC

j_gene: TRBJ1-6
d_gene: -
v_gene: TRBV5-1
abundance: -
CDR3aa: CASSAGGGGGWAPLHF
CDR3nt: TGCGCCAGCAGCGCCGGCGGTGGGGGAGGTTGGGCACCCCTCCACTTT

j_gene: TRBJ2-3
d_gene: -
v_gene: TRBV7-2
abundance: -
CDR3aa: CASSLSGSRGDTQYF
CDR3nt: TGTGCCAGCAGCTTATCAGGAAGTCGTGGAGATACGCAGTATTTT

j_gene: TRBJ1-2
d_gene: -
v_gene: TRBV28
abundance: -
CDR3aa: CASSLSLSGYGYTF
CDR3nt: TGTGCCAGCAGTTTAAGCCTTTCCGGGTATGGCTACACCTTC

j_gene: TRBJ1-5
d_gene: -
v_gene: TRBV7-8
abundance: -
CDR3aa: CASSLVADQPQHF
CDR3nt: TGTGCCAGCAGCTTAGTAGCAGATCAGCCCCAGCATTTT

j_gene: TRBJ2-2
d_gene: TRBD2
v_gene: TRBV5-4
abundance: -
CDR3aa: CASSSHLAGGTGELFF
CDR3nt: TGTGCCAGCAGCTCCCACCTGGCGGGGGGCACCGGGGAGCTGTTTTTT

j_gene: TRBJ2-1
d_gene: -
v_gene: TRBV30
abundance: -
CDR3aa: CAWSVRAYQGEQFF
CDR3nt: TGTGCCTGGAGTGTACGGGCCTACCAGGGGGAGCAGTTCTTC

j_gene: TRBJ2-5
d_gene: -
v_gene: TRBV5-1
abundance: -
CDR3aa: CASSVTGSGGSQETQYF
CDR3nt: TGCGCCAGCAGCGTGACAGGGTCGGGGGGGTCCCAAGAGACCCAGTACTTC

j_gene: TRBJ2-2
d_gene: -
v_gene: TRBV6-5
abundance: -
CDR3aa: CASRNPGDTGELFF
CDR3nt: TGTGCCAGCAGAAACCCAGGGGACACCGGGGAGCTGTTTTTT

j_gene: TRBJ2-5
d_gene: -
v_gene: TRBV21-1
abundance: -
CDR3aa: CASSKGGATGGETQYF
CDR3nt: TGTGCCAGCAGCAAGGGAGGGGCGACAGGGGGCGAGACCCAGTACTTC

j_gene: TRBJ2-2
d_gene: TRBD2
v_gene: TRBV5-1
abundance: once
CDR3aa: CASSLQPSGDTNTGELFF
CDR3nt: TGCGCCAGCAGCTTGCAACCCAGCGGGGATACCAACACCGGGGAGCTGTTTTTT

j_gene: TRBJ1-1
d_gene: -
v_gene: TRBV28
abundance: few
CDR3aa: CASSRRGVTEAFF
CDR3nt: TGTGCCAGCAGTCGGCGGGGAGTAACTGAAGCTTTCTTT

j_gene: TRBJ1-3
d_gene: -
v_gene: TRBV15
abundance: -
CDR3aa: CATSRSTGDTIYF
CDR3nt: TGTGCCACCAGCAGGAGTACCGGGGACACCATATATTTT

j_gene: TRBJ2-7
d_gene: -
v_gene: TRBV14
abundance: -
CDR3aa: CASSRGGLSYEQYF
CDR3nt: TGTGCCAGCAGCCGAGGGGGTCTGTCCTACGAGCAGTACTTC

j_gene: TRBJ1-5
d_gene: -
v_gene: TRBV5-6
abundance: -
CDR3aa: CASSLAGQSIQPQHF
CDR3nt: TGTGCCAGCAGCTTGGCCGGACAGAGTATCCAGCCCCAGCATTTT

j_gene: TRBJ2-3
d_gene: TRBD2
v_gene: TRBV7-9
abundance: once
CDR3aa: CASSFLAGRTRRTDTQYF
CDR3nt: TGTGCCAGCAGCTTTTTAGCGGGGCGAACCCGACGCACAGATACGCAGTATTTT

j_gene: TRBJ2-2
d_gene: TRBD1
v_gene: TRBV19
abundance: -
CDR3aa: CASSPGGWVGELFF
CDR3nt: TGTGCCAGTTCGCCAGGGGGCTGGGTCGGGGAGCTGTTTTTT

j_gene: TRBJ2-5
d_gene: TRBD1
v_gene: TRBV19
abundance: few
CDR3aa: CASSVDRGRETQYF
CDR3nt: TGTGCCAGTAGTGTCGACAGGGGGCGGGAGACCCAGTACTTC

j_gene: TRBJ1-1
d_gene: -
v_gene: TRBV4-1
abundance: -
CDR3aa: CASSQDSRQMNTEAFF
CDR3nt: TGCGCCAGCAGCCAAGATAGTCGACAGATGAACACTGAAGCTTTCTTT

j_gene: TRBJ2-5
d_gene: TRBD1
v_gene: TRBV28
abundance: -
CDR3aa: CATRTDRVWETQYF
CDR3nt: TGTGCGACCCGGACGGACAGGGTTTGGGAGACCCAGTACTTC

j_gene: TRBJ1-2
d_gene: -
v_gene: TRBV4-1
abundance: -
CDR3aa: CASRPPGLANYGYTF
CDR3nt: TGCGCCAGCAGACCCCCGGGGTTAGCTAACTATGGCTACACCTTC

j_gene: TRBJ1-4
d_gene: -
v_gene: TRBV2
abundance: -
CDR3aa: CASVEQGSIEKLFF
CDR3nt: TGTGCCAGCGTAGAGCAGGGGTCCATCGAAAAACTGTTTTTT

j_gene: TRBJ1-5
d_gene: -
v_gene: TRBV6-1
abundance: -
CDR3aa: CASTTGNSNQPQHF
CDR3nt: TGTGCCAGCACGACAGGTAATAGCAATCAGCCCCAGCATTTT

j_gene: TRBJ2-3
d_gene: TRBD1
v_gene: TRBV30
abundance: -
CDR3aa: CAFKGTGTSTDTQYF
CDR3nt: TGTGCCTTTAAAGGGACAGGGACTAGCACAGATACGCAGTATTTT

j_gene: TRBJ1-2
d_gene: TRBD1
v_gene: TRBV6-6
abundance: -
CDR3aa: CASRYDQGDYGYTF
CDR3nt: TGTGCCAGCAGGTACGACCAGGGGGACTATGGCTACACCTTC

j_gene: TRBJ2-1
d_gene: TRBD2
v_gene: TRBV5-1
abundance: -
CDR3aa: CASSHTSGGYNEQFF
CDR3nt: TGCGCCAGCAGCCACACTAGCGGGGGGTACAATGAGCAGTTCTTC

j_gene: TRBJ1-4
d_gene: -
v_gene: TRBV10-3
abundance: few
CDR3aa: CAMAAGTNEKLFF
CDR3nt: TGTGCCATGGCGGCGGGAACTAATGAAAAACTGTTTTTT

j_gene: TRBJ1-4
d_gene: TRBD1
v_gene: TRBV18
abundance: -
CDR3aa: CASSDGTANEKLFF
CDR3nt: TGTGCCAGCTCAGACGGGACAGCTAATGAAAAACTGTTTTTT

j_gene: TRBJ1-5
d_gene: TRBD1
v_gene: TRBV2
abundance: -
CDR3aa: CASSLQGTEPQHF
CDR3nt: TGTGCCAGCAGTCTACAGGGGACTGAGCCCCAGCATTTT

j_gene: TRBJ2-2
d_gene: TRBD2
v_gene: TRBV7-3
abundance: -
CDR3aa: CASSSTSGGTGELFF
CDR3nt: TGTGCCAGCAGCTCGACTAGCGGGGGGACCGGGGAGCTGTTTTTT

j_gene: TRBJ1-1
d_gene: TRBD1
v_gene: TRBV7-9
abundance: -
CDR3aa: CASSAPGTGNEAFF
CDR3nt: TGTGCCAGCAGCGCACCGGGGACAGGGAATGAAGCTTTCTTT